The 13 T cell receptor beta chains below come from one sample, sequenced in a study of OX40 agonist ivuxolimab in advanced cancers. Profiling relied on immunoSEQ multiplex PCR, and the TCRdb table lists in-frame clones only, not all of them. The table lists around 37,000 clones, approximately 80% of them singletons, with around a fifth in the top ten. Sample: CD4+ or CD8+ T cells sorted from blood, taken in a trial of the OX40 agonist ivuxolimab. The receptors shown here come from an adult with an advanced solid tumor such as melanoma, head and neck, liver or kidney cancer.

This clone was observed a handful of times. This chain connects TRBV10-1 to TRBJ2-7; the match to TRBD2 covers 9 bases. This CDR3 region has 14 residues. Germline V gives CDR1 WNHNN, CDR2 SYGVQD (reference sequence). The J segment lost 3 bases and the V segment lost 8 bases, leaving 8 bases of the junction unmatched. The CDR3, as DNA: TGCGCCAGCGGAGACGGGACTAGCCGCTACGAGCAGTACTTC. Amino acids: CASGDGTSRYEQYF.

The rearrangement links TRBV7-3 to TRBJ2-7; D is perhaps TRBD1 (6 bases). Between the trimmed V and J ends, which lost 2 bases and 4 bases, there was a span of 15 bases. CDR3 length equals 15 residues. The germline V gene encodes CDR1 SGHTA and CDR2 FQGTGA. In nucleotides, the CDR3 is TGTGCCAGCAGCTTACAACAGGGCGGAGGATACGAGCAGTACTTC. Translation gives CASSLQQGGGYEQYF.

This clone appeared once. This rearrangement joins TRBV4-1 to TRBJ1-1; D not resolved. V lost 4 bases to trimming and J lost 1 base, with 10 bases between them. Germline assignment: CDR1 MGHRA and CDR2 YSYEKL. The CDR3 sequence is 14 residues long. The CDR3 DNA is TGCGCCAGCAGCCTTCTCCCCAAGAACACTGAAGCTTTCTTT. This encodes CASSLLPKNTEAFF.

This sequence joins TRBV27 and TRBJ2-7; 7 bases fit TRBD2. V dropped 6 bases and J dropped 3; count of bases not matched to a gene: 11. Germline V gene data show CDR1 as MNHEY and CDR2 as SMNVEV (reference sequence). The CDR3 is 15 residues long. In DNA form, the CDR3 reads TGTGCCAGCAGAGACGGGCGGGGGTTTATCTACGAGCAGTACTTC. It is translated as CASRDGRGFIYEQYF.

J is TRBJ1-5 and V is TRBV9; tentatively, D is TRBD1 (6 bases). V lost 2 bases and J lost 10, with 19 bases in between. This CDR3 contains 15 residues. Germline V gene lookup returns CDR1 SGDLS and CDR2 YYNGEE. CDR3 nucleotide sequence: TGTGCCAGCAGCGTCACAACAGGGATTCTAAAACCCCAGCATTTT. Its protein product is CASSVTTGILKPQHF.

The chain uses TRBV7-5 and TRBJ2-1; the listed D gene, TRBD1, was not tested against the DNA. TRBV7-5 has pseudogene status. The CDR3 extends over 14 amino acids. CDR3 amino acids: CVRSPRTGSHEQFF. CDR3 coding DNA: TGTGTCAGAAGCCCGCGGACAGGGAGCCATGAGCAGTTCTTC.

This chain links TRBV5-1 with TRBJ2-2, with no clear D. V lost 1 base and J lost 0, with 4 bases in between. The CDR3 spans 14 residues. Looked up from germline, CDR1 is SGHRS and CDR2 is YFSETQ. The CDR3 sequence is CASSLKANTGELFF. The CDR3 DNA reads as TGCGCCAGCAGCTTGAAGGCGAACACCGGGGAGCTGTTTTTT. The full variable domain, its missing parts supplied by reference TRBV5-1 and TRBJ2-2, is KAGVTQTPRYLIKTRGQQVTLSCSPISGHRSVSWYQQTPGQGLQFLFEYFSETQRNKGNFPGRFSGRQFSNSRSEMNVSTLELGDSALYLCASSLKANTGELFFGEGSRLTVL.

The chain joins TRBV9 to TRBJ2-2, with 11 bases matching TRBD2. Germline V gene sequence: CDR1 SGDLS, CDR2 YYNGEE. This CDR3 comprises 17 residues. With V trimmed by 2 bases and J by 5 bases, 8 bases remained unmatched. CDR3: CASSVGAGLAETGELFF. Here the CDR3 DNA reads TGTGCCAGCAGCGTTGGTGCGGGACTAGCGGAAACCGGGGAGCTGTTTTTT.

The V call is TRBV11-2, the J call TRBJ2-1, with 9 bases identical to TRBD1. The CDR3 runs 17 residues. CDR1 and CDR2 (germline): SGHAT, FQNNGV. J gave up 2 bases and V 3 bases, and 8 bases lay outside the gene matches. The CDR3 protein is CASSFGPGQGPYNEQFF. CDR3 nucleotides: TGTGCCAGCAGCTTTGGCCCGGGACAGGGACCCTACAATGAGCAGTTCTTC.

This chain links TRBV10-3 with TRBJ2-7, with no clear D. The germline V gene has CDR1 ENHRY and CDR2 SYGVKD. This CDR3 contains 12 residues. V dropped 3 bases and J dropped 4 bases, with 7 bases sitting between them. CDR3 in DNA: TGTGCCATCAGTGATCCTGGGTACGAGCAGTACTTC. Its translation: CAISDPGYEQYF.

This clone showed up just once. The V and J genes are TRBV5-1 and TRBJ2-3, with unresolved D. Germline V CDR1 and CDR2: SGHRS, YFSETQ. The CDR3 is 15 residues long. V gave up 0 bases and J gave up 2 bases, with 10 bases separating them. CDR3 sequence reads: CASSLVSVDTDTQYF. The DNA for the CDR3 is TGCGCCAGCAGCTTGGTCAGCGTTGACACAGATACGCAGTATTTT.

The V and J genes are TRBV27 and TRBJ2-1; D gene unclear. V gave up 1 base and J gave up 1 base, with 14 bases separating them. Germline V gene lookup returns CDR1 MNHEY and CDR2 SMNVEV (reference sequence). The CDR3 sequence is 17 residues long. The CDR3 loop reads CASSLFVQPLSYNEQFF. CDR3 nucleotides: TGTGCCAGCAGTTTATTTGTCCAGCCCCTTTCCTACAATGAGCAGTTCTTC.

The chain carries TRBV10-3 and TRBJ1-2, with 7 nucleotides matching TRBD1. Per the germline V gene, CDR1 is ENHRY and CDR2 is SYGVKD. The CDR3 totals 17 residues. V lost 3 bases and J lost 4; bases outside the gene matches: 14. The CDR3 region is CAISEAGRGAASYGYTF. The CDR3 nucleotides are TGTGCCATCAGTGAAGCGGGCAGGGGGGCGGCGAGCTATGGCTACACCTTC.